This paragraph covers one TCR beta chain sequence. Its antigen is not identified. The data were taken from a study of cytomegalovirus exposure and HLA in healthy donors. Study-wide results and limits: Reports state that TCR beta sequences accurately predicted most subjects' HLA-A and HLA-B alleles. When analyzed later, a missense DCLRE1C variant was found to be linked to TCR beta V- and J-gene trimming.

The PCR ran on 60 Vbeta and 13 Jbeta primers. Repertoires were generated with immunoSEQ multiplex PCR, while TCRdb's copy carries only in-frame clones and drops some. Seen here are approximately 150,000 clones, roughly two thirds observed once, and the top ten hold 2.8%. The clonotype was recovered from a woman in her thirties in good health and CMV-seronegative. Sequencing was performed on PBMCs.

CDR3: CASSRAGVTYNEQFF. CDR3 nucleotide sequence: TGTGCCAGCAGTCGAGCGGGAGTAACCTACAATGAGCAGTTCTTC. V and J are TRBV28 and TRBJ2-1; TRBD2 aligns across 8 bases. The CDR3 is 15 amino acids. After removal of 5 bases from V and 2 bases from J, the junction contained 5 bases not matched to a gene. Germline assignment: CDR1 MDHEN and CDR2 SYDVKM.